Presented here are 27 T cell receptor beta chains from one specimen sequenced in a study of cytomegalovirus exposure and HLA in healthy donors. The PCR ran on 60 Vbeta and 13 Jbeta primers. Sequenced by immunoSEQ multiplex PCR; TCRdb stores in-frame clones only, minus some. Its table records around 40,000 clones. The specimen was PBMCs. Receptors originate from a man aged 40-50 years in good health and CMV-seropositive.

The chain carries TRBV5-5 and TRBJ2-7; TRBD2 is a possible D gene (5 bases). The CDR3 covers 13 residues. Trimming took off 4 bases at V and 2 bases at J, with 10 bases between the two ends. In germline, CDR1 is SGHKS, CDR2 YYEKEE (reference sequence). Written as DNA, the CDR3 is TGTGCCAGCAGCCGTGGAGGAGCCTACGAGCAGTACTTC. This sequence encodes CASSRGGAYEQYF. The variable domain in full, with the rest retrieved from reference TRBV5-5 and TRBJ2-7, is DAGVTQSPTHLIKTRGQQVTLRCSPISGHKSVSWYQQVLGQGPQFIFQYYEKEERGRGNFPDRFSARQFPNYSSELNVNALLLGDSALYLCASSRGGAYEQYFGPGTRLTVT.

This rearrangement joins TRBV7-6 to TRBJ1-1, with D unclear. This CDR3 spans 15 amino acids. CDR1 is SGHVS, CDR2 FNYEAQ, per germline. V dropped 1 base and J dropped 3 bases, with 12 bases sitting between them. The CDR3 region is CASSLGLLRDTEAFF. The DNA for the CDR3 is TGTGCCAGCAGCTTAGGGTTGCTCCGGGACACTGAAGCTTTCTTT.

The V gene is TRBV10-3, the J gene TRBJ2-7; a weak D match, TRBD1 (7 bases). With 4 bases removed from V and 2 bases from J, the gap between germline ends came to 12 bases. The CDR3 contains 14 residues. Germline CDR1 and CDR2: ENHRY and SYGVKD. The CDR3 spells CAISGQGGTYEQYF. CDR3 DNA: TGTGCCATCAGTGGACAGGGAGGAACCTACGAGCAGTACTTC.

The genes are TRBV15 and TRBJ2-3, with D possibly being TRBD1 (6 bases). Germline CDR1 and CDR2: LNHNV and YYDKDF (reference sequence). The CDR3 spans 15 residues. V gave up 7 bases and J gave up 2 bases, with 16 bases separating them. The CDR3 DNA reads as TGTGCCACCAACCCAGGGGAGATGGTCACAGATACGCAGTATTTT. Amino acid sequence: CATNPGEMVTDTQYF.

This rearrangement joins TRBV20-1 to TRBJ1-2; D is uncertain. The ends were cut back, 3 bases at V and 8 bases at J, with 10 bases in the middle. Germline values: CDR1 DFQATT, CDR2 SNEGSKA (reference sequence). The CDR3 has 11 residues. The CDR3 DNA reads as TGCAGTGCTAGTACCGGGTACGGCTACACCTTC. Translation gives CSASTGYGYTF.

The chain is built from TRBV7-9 and TRBJ1-4; D is unclear. Germline loops: CDR1 SEHNR, CDR2 FQNEAQ (reference sequence). Trimming stripped 2 bases from V and 0 bases from J, with 4 bases between. The CDR3 totals 14 residues. The CDR3 nucleotides are TGTGCCAGCAGCTTACTCGCAACTAATGAAAAACTGTTTTTT. Amino acid sequence: CASSLLATNEKLFF.

The chain carries TRBV6-5 and TRBJ2-7; 11 nucleotides agree with TRBD2. CDR1 is MNHEY, CDR2 SVGAGI, per germline. V shed 4 bases and J 4 bases; nucleotides not matched to a gene: 6. The CDR3 loop spans 15 amino acids. The DNA of the CDR3 is TGTGCCAGCAGTTCGAAGACTAGCGGGAAGTACGAGCAGTACTTC. Translating gives CASSSKTSGKYEQYF.

The chain uses TRBV29-1 and TRBJ2-7; TRBD2 matches 7 bases. J lost 6 bases, V lost 4 bases, and 9 bases had no gene match. Germline assignment: CDR1 SQVTM and CDR2 ANQGSEA. This CDR3 is 13 amino acids long. The CDR3 is CSVAGQGLFEQYF. The CDR3 DNA follows: TGCAGCGTTGCGGGCCAGGGACTATTCGAGCAGTACTTC.

The V gene is TRBV9, the J gene TRBJ2-2; 8 bases agree with TRBD1. Germline CDR1 reads SGDLS; CDR2 reads YYNGEE. Trimming cost V 3 bases and J 6 bases; bases outside gene matches: 7. The CDR3 has 15 amino acids. CDR3 sequence (DNA): TGTGCCAGCAGCGCAGGACAGGGAAGTTCCGGGGAGCTGTTTTTT. It translates to CASSAGQGSSGELFF.

In the case of this clone: A read error may account for a junction end that differs from germline. This rearrangement joins TRBV30 to TRBJ2-1, with D perhaps given as TRBD1 or TRBD2 (7 bases each). There are 14 residues in the CDR3. Germline CDR1 and CDR2: GTSNPN and SVGIG (reference sequence). This chain's CDR3 is CAGRGAGGRNEQFF. CDR3 nucleotides: TGTGCCGGGAGGGGGGCAGGGGGTCGAAATGAGCAGTTCTTC.

This chain connects TRBV11-2 to TRBJ2-1; TRBD2 matches 14 bases. V lost 2 bases to trimming and J lost 16 bases; unmatched junction nucleotides: 13. Germline V gene lookup returns CDR1 SGHAT and CDR2 FQNNGV. This CDR3 is 16 amino acids long. The CDR3 DNA is TGTGCCAGCAGCTTATCACAGACTAGCGGGAGGGCCCCCGCATTCTTC. Protein sequence: CASSLSQTSGRAPAFF. Full variable domain (rest looked up from reference TRBV11-2 and TRBJ2-1): EAGVAQSPRYKIIEKRQSVAFWCNPISGHATLYWYQQILGQGPKLLIQFQNNGVVDDSQLPKDRFSAERLKGVDSTLKIQPAKLEDSAVYLCASSLSQTSGRAPAFFGPGTRLTVL.

This sequence joins TRBV5-6 and TRBJ1-1; D ambiguous. Trimming took 4 bases from V and 8 from J, leaving 9 bases between them. The CDR3 extends over 11 amino acids. Germline V gives CDR1 SGHDT, CDR2 YYEEEE. Here the CDR3 DNA reads TGTGCCAGCAGCCACTACCAAGAAGCTTTCTTT. It translates to CASSHYQEAFF.

The chain recombines TRBV5-1 with TRBJ2-7, with 9 bases fitting TRBD2. Germline CDR1 SGHRS, CDR2 YFSETQ. The CDR3 is 16 residues long. The V and J ends lost 0 bases and 7 bases, in that order; junction bases with no gene match: 11. This CDR3 reads CASSLEAAGGWEEQYF. CDR3 in DNA: TGCGCCAGCAGCTTGGAGGCGGCGGGAGGGTGGGAAGAGCAGTACTTC.

The rearrangement joins TRBV7-9 to TRBJ2-5, with D unclear. Deletions cut 1 base from V and 1 base from J, with 7 bases between. Germline V CDR1 and CDR2: SEHNR, FQNEAQ (reference sequence). The CDR3 contains 14 residues. The CDR3 nucleotides are TGTGCCAGCAGCTTAGATGGCGGCCAAGAGACCCAGTACTTC. Residues: CASSLDGGQETQYF.

The gene calls are TRBV19 and TRBJ2-3, with D possibly being TRBD2 (5 bases). The V gene lost 2 bases and the J gene lost 7 bases, with 19 bases spanning the gap. This CDR3 has 16 amino acids. Germline-derived CDR1 and CDR2 are LNHDA and SQIVND (reference sequence). CDR3 protein: CASSISRAALDHTQYF. As DNA, the CDR3 is TGTGCCAGTAGTATATCTAGAGCGGCCTTAGACCATACGCAGTATTTT.

The chain couples TRBV27 to TRBJ2-7, with D possibly matching TRBD1 (5 bases). V lost 3 bases to trimming and J lost 3 bases, with 21 bases between them. Germline V gene lookup returns CDR1 MNHEY and CDR2 SMNVEV (reference sequence). The CDR3 length is 17 residues. CDR3 bases: TGTGCCAGCAGTTTGGGGCAGGTCCACCCCTCGTACTACGAGCAGTACTTC. It yields the protein CASSLGQVHPSYYEQYF.

The rearrangement uses TRBV6-5 and TRBJ1-1; possible D gene TRBD1, 6 bases. CDR1 is MNHEY, CDR2 SVGAGI, per germline. The CDR3 has 16 amino acids. V gave up 0 bases and J gave up 4 bases, with 15 bases separating them. CDR3 in DNA: TGTGCCAGCAGTTACTCGAGCGGGGGGCGGGGCACTGAAGCTTTCTTT. It encodes CASSYSSGGRGTEAFF.

The rearrangement links TRBV27 to TRBJ2-7; 9 nucleotides align to TRBD2. The CDR3 spans 15 residues. Germline V lookup: CDR1 MNHEY, CDR2 SMNVEV (reference sequence). V dropped 5 bases and J dropped 1; count of bases not matched to a gene: 6. The CDR3 sequence: CASSLAAGGSYEQYF. The CDR3 DNA is TGTGCCAGCAGTCTGGCAGCGGGAGGTTCCTACGAGCAGTACTTC.

The rearrangement uses TRBV30 and TRBJ2-2, with D perhaps TRBD2 (6 bases). CDR1 is GTSNPN, CDR2 SVGIG, per germline (reference sequence). The CDR3 totals 15 residues. Trimming took off 2 bases at V and 7 bases at J, with 17 bases between the two ends. The DNA of the CDR3 is TGTGCCTGGAGTCACCGCCTAGCGAGAATCGGGGAGCTGTTTTTT. Translation: CAWSHRLARIGELFF.

The gene calls are TRBV11-3 and TRBJ2-1; 8 bases match TRBD2. This CDR3 is 17 amino acids long. The V segment lost 5 bases and the J segment 7 bases; nucleotides outside the gene matches: 16. Per germline, CDR1 SGHNT and CDR2 YENEEA. The CDR3 spells CASSPSPIAGWGNEQFF. CDR3 in DNA: TGTGCCAGCAGCCCCTCCCCCATAGCGGGGTGGGGGAATGAGCAGTTCTTC. Drawing the rest from reference TRBV11-3 and TRBJ2-1, the complete variable domain is EAGVVQSPRYKIIEKKQPVAFWCNPISGHNTLYWYLQNLGQGPELLIRYENEEAVDDSQLPKDRFSAERLKGVDSTLKIQPAELGDSAVYLCASSPSPIAGWGNEQFFGPGTRLTVL.

The gene calls are TRBV5-1 and TRBJ2-3; perhaps TRBD2 as D (7 bases). Trimming shortened V by 1 base and J by 3 bases, and 12 bases separated the two germline ends. CDR1 and CDR2 (germline): SGHRS, YFSETQ. CDR3 length: 15 amino acids. The CDR3 loop is CASSLRGGGTDTQYF. As DNA, the CDR3 is TGCGCCAGCAGCTTGAGGGGAGGGGGAACAGATACGCAGTATTTT. The full variable domain, its missing parts supplied by reference TRBV5-1 and TRBJ2-3, is KAGVTQTPRYLIKTRGQQVTLSCSPISGHRSVSWYQQTPGQGLQFLFEYFSETQRNKGNFPGRFSGRQFSNSRSEMNVSTLELGDSALYLCASSLRGGGTDTQYFGPGTRLTVL.

The chain uses TRBV2 and TRBJ2-5, with TRBD2 as a possible D gene (7 bases). Trimming removed 6 bases from V and 4 bases from J, with 18 bases in between. The CDR3 spans 15 residues. In germline, CDR1 is SNHLY, CDR2 FYNNEI. The CDR3 DNA reads as TGTGCCAGCAGGAGGGGAGGGGGACCCAGAGAGACCCAGTACTTC. The encoded protein is CASRRGGGPRETQYF.

J is TRBJ2-1 and V is TRBV15; 10 positions match TRBD2. This CDR3 region has 14 residues. J lost 7 bases, V lost 3 bases, and 3 bases had no gene match. From germline, CDR1 is LNHNV and CDR2 YYDKDF (reference sequence). CDR3 sequence (DNA): TGTGCCACCAGCAGGGCTAGCGGGAGAAATGAGCAGTTCTTC. The encoded protein is CATSRASGRNEQFF.

This sequence joins TRBV7-8 and TRBJ1-4; D gene uncertain. The V end lost 1 base, the J end lost 3 bases, and 9 bases lay between the germline ends. The CDR3 runs 15 residues. Germline V gives CDR1 SGHVS, CDR2 FQNEAQ. CDR3 in DNA: TGTGCCAGCAGCTTAGAGTGGCAGGCTAATGAAAAACTGTTTTTT. Translation gives CASSLEWQANEKLFF.

The chain carries TRBV5-1 and TRBJ2-7, with a weak D call TRBD2 (6 bases). Germline values: CDR1 SGHRS, CDR2 YFSETQ. Trimming removed 3 bases at V and 3 bases at J, with 7 bases between. This CDR3 has 12 amino acids. This CDR3 is CASSWGDYEQYF. The CDR3 nucleotides are TGCGCCAGCAGCTGGGGGGACTACGAGCAGTACTTC.

The chain has TRBV9 and TRBJ1-1; 9 bases map to TRBD1. The CDR3 is made up of 15 amino acids. V gave up 4 bases and J gave up 1 base; unmatched junction bases: 5. CDR1 is SGDLS and CDR2 is YYNGEE in the germline V gene. The CDR3 reads CASSPRQGGNTEAFF. CDR3 nucleotides: TGTGCCAGCAGCCCTCGACAGGGGGGGAACACTGAAGCTTTCTTT.

The chain is built from TRBV7-9 and TRBJ1-1; 7 bases are a match to TRBD1. Looked up from germline, CDR1 is SEHNR and CDR2 is FQNEAQ (reference sequence). J lost 1 base, V lost 7 bases, and 6 bases had no gene match. The CDR3 sequence is 14 residues long. CDR3 sequence: CASTLGQTNTEAFF. The CDR3, as DNA: TGTGCCAGCACCCTGGGACAGACGAACACTGAAGCTTTCTTT.